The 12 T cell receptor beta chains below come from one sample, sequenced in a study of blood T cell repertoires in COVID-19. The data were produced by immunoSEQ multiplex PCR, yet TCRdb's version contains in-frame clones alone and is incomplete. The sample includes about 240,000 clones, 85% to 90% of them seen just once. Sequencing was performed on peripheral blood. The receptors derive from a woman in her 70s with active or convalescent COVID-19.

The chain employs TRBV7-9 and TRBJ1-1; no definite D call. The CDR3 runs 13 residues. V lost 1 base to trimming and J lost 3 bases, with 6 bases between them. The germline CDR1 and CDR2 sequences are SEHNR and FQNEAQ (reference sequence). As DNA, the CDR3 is TGTGCCAGCAGCTTAGGAGAATACACTGAAGCTTTCTTT. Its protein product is CASSLGEYTEAFF.

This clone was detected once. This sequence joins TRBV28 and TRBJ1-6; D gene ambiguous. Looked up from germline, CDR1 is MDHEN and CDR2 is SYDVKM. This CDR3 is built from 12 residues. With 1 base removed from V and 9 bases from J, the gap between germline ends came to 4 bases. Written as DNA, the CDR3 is TGTGCCAGCAGTTTATCAGGTTCACCCCTCCACTTT. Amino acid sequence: CASSLSGSPLHF.

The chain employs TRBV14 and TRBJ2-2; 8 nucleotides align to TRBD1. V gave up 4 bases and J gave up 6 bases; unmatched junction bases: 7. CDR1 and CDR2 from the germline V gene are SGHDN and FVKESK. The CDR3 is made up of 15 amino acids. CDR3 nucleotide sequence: TGTGCCAGCAGCCCTGGACAGGGATTCGCCGGGGAGCTGTTTTTT. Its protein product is CASSPGQGFAGELFF.

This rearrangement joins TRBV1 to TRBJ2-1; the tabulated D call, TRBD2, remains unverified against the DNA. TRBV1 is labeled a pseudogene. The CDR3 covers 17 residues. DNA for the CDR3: TGCACCAGCAGCCCTGACAGCTCACCGGGGGGGGCCAATGAGCAGTTCTTC. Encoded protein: CTSSPDSSPGGANEQFF.

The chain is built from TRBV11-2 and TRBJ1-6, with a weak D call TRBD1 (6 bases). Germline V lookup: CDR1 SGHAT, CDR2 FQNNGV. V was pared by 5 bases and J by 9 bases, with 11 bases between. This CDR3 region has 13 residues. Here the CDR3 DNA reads TGTGCCAGCAGCGTAATAGGGGGTTCACCCCTCCACTTT. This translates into CASSVIGGSPLHF.

The CDR3 nucleotides read TGTGCCAGCAGCTTATCCGGGACAGGGTACGAGCAGTACTTC. Its protein is CASSLSGTGYEQYF. This sequence joins TRBV9 and TRBJ2-7, with 9 nucleotides matching TRBD1. The junction had 6 bases not matched to a gene; V was cut back by 4 bases and J by 4 bases. This CDR3 region has 14 residues. Germline loops: CDR1 SGDLS, CDR2 YYNGEE. The full variable domain, its missing parts supplied by reference TRBV9 and TRBJ2-7, is DSGVTQTPKHLITATGQRVTLRCSPRSGDLSVYWYQQSLDQGLQFLIQYYNGEERAKGNILERFSAQQFPDLHSELNLSSLELGDSALYFCASSLSGTGYEQYFGPGTRLTVT.

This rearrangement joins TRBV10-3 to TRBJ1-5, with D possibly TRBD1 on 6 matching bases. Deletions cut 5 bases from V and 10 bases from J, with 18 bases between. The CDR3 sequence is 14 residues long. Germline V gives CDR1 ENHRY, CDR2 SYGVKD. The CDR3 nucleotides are TGTGCCATCAGTCCCGGGACAAGAGGAGTTCCCCAGCATTTT. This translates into CAISPGTRGVPQHF.

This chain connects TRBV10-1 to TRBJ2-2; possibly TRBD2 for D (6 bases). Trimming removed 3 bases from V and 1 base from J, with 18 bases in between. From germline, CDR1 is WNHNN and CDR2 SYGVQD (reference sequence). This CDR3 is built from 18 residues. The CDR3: CASSDGGLASLNTGELFF. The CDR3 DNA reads TGCGCCAGCAGTGATGGGGGACTTGCGTCCCTGAACACCGGGGAGCTGTTTTTT.

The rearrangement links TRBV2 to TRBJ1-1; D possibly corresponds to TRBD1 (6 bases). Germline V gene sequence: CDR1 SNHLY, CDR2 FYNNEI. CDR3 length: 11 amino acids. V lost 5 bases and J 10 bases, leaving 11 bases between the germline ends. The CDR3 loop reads CASSRGGGAFF. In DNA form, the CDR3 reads TGTGCCAGCAGTCGGGGAGGGGGAGCTTTCTTT.

CDR3 region: CASSLGRGGNYGYTF. CDR3 in DNA: TGTGCCAGCAGCTTAGGACGGGGGGGAAACTATGGCTACACCTTC. The chain joins TRBV7-9 to TRBJ1-2; perhaps TRBD1 as D (5 bases). The CDR3 loop spans 15 amino acids. Trimming left V 1 base short and J 2 bases short, with 11 bases between. Germline V gives CDR1 SEHNR, CDR2 FQNEAQ (reference sequence). Together with reference TRBV7-9 and TRBJ1-2, the CDR3 gives the full variable domain: DTGVSQNPRHKITKRGQNVTFRCDPISEHNRLYWYRQTLGQGPEFLTYFQNEAQLEKSRLLSDRFSAERPKGSFSTLEIQRTEQGDSAMYLCASSLGRGGNYGYTFGSGTRLTVV.

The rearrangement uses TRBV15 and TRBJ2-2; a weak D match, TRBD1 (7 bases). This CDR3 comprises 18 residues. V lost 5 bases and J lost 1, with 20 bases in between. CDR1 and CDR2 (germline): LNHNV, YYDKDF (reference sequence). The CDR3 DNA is TGTGCCACCAGCGGACACAGGGGTAGCGGAGTGAACACCGGGGAGCTGTTTTTT. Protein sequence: CATSGHRGSGVNTGELFF.

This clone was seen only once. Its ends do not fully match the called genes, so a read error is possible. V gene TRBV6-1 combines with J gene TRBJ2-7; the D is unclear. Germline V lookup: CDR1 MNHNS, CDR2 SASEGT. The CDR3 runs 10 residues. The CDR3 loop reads CASSEAVPDF. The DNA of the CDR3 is TGTGCCAGCAGTGAAGCAGTGCCGGACTTC.